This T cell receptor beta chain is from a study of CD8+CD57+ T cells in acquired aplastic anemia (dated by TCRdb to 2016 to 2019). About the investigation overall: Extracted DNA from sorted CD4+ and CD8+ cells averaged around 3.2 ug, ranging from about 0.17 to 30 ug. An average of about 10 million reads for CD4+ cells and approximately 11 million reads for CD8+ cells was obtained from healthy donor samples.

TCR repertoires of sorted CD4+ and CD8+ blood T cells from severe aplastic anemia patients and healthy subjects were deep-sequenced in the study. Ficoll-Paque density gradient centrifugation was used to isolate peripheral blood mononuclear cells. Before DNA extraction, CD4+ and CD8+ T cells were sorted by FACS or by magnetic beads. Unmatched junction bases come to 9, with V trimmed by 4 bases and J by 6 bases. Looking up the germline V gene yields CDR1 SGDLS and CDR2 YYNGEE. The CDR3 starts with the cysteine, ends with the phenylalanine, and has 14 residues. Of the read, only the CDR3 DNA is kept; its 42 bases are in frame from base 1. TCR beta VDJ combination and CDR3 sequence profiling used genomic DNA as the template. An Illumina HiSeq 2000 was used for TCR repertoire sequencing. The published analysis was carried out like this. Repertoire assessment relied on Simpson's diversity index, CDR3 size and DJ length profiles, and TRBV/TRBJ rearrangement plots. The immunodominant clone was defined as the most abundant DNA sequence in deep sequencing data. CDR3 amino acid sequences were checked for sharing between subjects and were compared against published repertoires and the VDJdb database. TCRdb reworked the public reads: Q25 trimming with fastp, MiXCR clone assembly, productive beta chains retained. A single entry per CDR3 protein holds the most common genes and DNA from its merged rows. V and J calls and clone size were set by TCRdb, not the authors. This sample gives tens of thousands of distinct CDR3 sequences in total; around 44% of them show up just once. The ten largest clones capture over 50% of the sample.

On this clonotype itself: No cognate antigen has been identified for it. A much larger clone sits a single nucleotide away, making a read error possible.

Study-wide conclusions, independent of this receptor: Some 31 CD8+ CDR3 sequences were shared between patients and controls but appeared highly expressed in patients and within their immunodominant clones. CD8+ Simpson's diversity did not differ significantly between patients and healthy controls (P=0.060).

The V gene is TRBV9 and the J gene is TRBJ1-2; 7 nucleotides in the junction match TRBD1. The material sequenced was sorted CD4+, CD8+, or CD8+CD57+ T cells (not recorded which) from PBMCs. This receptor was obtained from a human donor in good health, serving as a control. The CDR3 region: CASSSGTAGDGYTF. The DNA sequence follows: TGTGCCAGCAGCAGCGGGACAGCCGGAGATGGCTACACCTTC.